This TCR beta chain was documented in a study of blood T cell repertoires in COVID-19. Study overall: Material from acute and convalescent COVID-19 was sourced from the United States, Italy and Spain. The cDNA or gDNA used as material had been derived from T cells, B-cell-depleted T cells, or PBMCs.

TCRdb's copy holds only in-frame clones and misses some; the assay was immunoSEQ multiplex PCR. The sample shows some 160,000 clones, approximately 91% of them seen only once. This CDR3 has 14 amino acids. CDR1 GTSNPN and CDR2 SVGIG come from the germline V gene (reference sequence). The V gene lost 2 bases and the J gene lost 4 bases, with 14 bases spanning the gap. This chain uses TRBV30 with TRBJ1-2, with a possible D match to TRBD1 (6 bases). Sequences were obtained from peripheral blood. This TCR was recovered from a man aged 18-30 years with acute or convalescent COVID-19. The CDR3 reads CAWSQNLGAYGYTF. CDR3 nucleotide sequence: TGTGCCTGGAGTCAAAACCTGGGGGCCTATGGCTACACCTTC.